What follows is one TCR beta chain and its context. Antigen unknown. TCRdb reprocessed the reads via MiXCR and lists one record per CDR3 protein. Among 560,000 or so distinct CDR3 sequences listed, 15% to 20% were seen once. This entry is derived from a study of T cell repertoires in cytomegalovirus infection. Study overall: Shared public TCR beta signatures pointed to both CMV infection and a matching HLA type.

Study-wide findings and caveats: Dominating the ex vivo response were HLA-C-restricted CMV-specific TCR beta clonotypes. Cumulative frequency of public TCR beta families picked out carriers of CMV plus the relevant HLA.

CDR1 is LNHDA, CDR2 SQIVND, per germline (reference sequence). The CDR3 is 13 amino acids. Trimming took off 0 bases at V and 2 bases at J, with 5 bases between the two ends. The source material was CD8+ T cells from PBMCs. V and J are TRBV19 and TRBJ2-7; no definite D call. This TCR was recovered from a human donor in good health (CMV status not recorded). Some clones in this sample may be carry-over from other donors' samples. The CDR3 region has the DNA TGTGCCAGTAGTATAGACCAGACCTACGAGCAGTACTTC. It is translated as CASSIDQTYEQYF.